This T cell receptor (beta chain) derives from a study of T-cell memory formation after mild COVID-19. Notes on the study in general: Nothing showed for sure that second-wave clones peaking on day 37 were SARS-CoV-2 specific.

About this clonotype itself: What it binds is not known.

The V segment lost 5 bases and the J segment 3 bases; nucleotides outside the gene matches: 12. The CDR3 length is 17 residues. CDR1 is SGHTA, CDR2 FQGNSA, per germline. TCRdb processed the 5' RACE reads anew with MiXCR; each CDR3 protein has one entry. The profile shows about 320,000 distinct CDR3 sequences, approximately 15% of them singletons. The chain uses TRBV7-2 and TRBJ2-2; 7 nucleotides match TRBD1. Material: PBMCs or a T cell subset sorted from them (not recorded which). The origin of this receptor is a man between 18 and 29 years old who had mild COVID-19 (a few samples of this study predate the infection). Cell type and time point are not known. The CDR3 loop reads CASSKPGQAADTGELFF. CDR3 DNA: TGTGCCAGCAGCAAACCCGGACAGGCGGCCGACACCGGGGAGCTGTTTTTT. Full variable domain (remainder filled in from reference TRBV7-2 and TRBJ2-2): GAGVSQSPSNKVTEKGKDVELRCDPISGHTALYWYRQSLGQGLEFLIYFQGNSAPDKSGLPSDRFSAERTGGSVSTLTIQRTQQEDSAVYLCASSKPGQAADTGELFFGEGSRLTVL.